The source of this TCR beta chain is a study of cytomegalovirus exposure and HLA in healthy donors. Germline V gene sequence: CDR1 MNHNY, CDR2 SVGAGI (reference sequence). The trim removed 5 bases at V and 6 bases at J, leaving 9 bases unmatched. CDR3 size: 14 residues. Both 60 Vbeta primers and 13 Jbeta primers went into the PCR. Assay used: immunoSEQ multiplex PCR; TCRdb lists only in-frame clones, some missing. The sample has about 100,000 clones; 50% to 70% are singletons. This clone was picked up a small number of times. The V gene is TRBV6-6, the J gene TRBJ1-2; 7 bases agree with TRBD1. Material: PBMCs. This clonotype originated in a man in his thirties or forties in good health and CMV-seropositive. CDR3 residues: CASSLGGTVHGYTF. CDR3 nucleotide sequence: TGTGCCAGCAGTCTAGGGGGGACAGTACATGGCTACACCTTC.